This T cell receptor (beta chain) was sequenced in a study of blood T cell repertoires in COVID-19. Trimming shortened V by 5 bases and J by 7 bases, and 17 bases separated the two germline ends. There are 15 residues in the CDR3. CDR1 is MNHEY, CDR2 SVGAGI, per germline. The assay was immunoSEQ multiplex PCR, and TCRdb's table has in-frame clones only and misses some. The sample includes 210,000 or so clones, approximately 91% of them seen just once. The specimen sequenced was peripheral blood. This TCR came from a middle-aged woman with acute or convalescent COVID-19. The chain couples TRBV6-5 to TRBJ2-2; D possibly corresponds to TRBD1 (6 bases). CDR3 region: CASSHRDGRFGELFF. The CDR3 DNA follows: TGTGCCAGCAGTCACAGGGACGGTCGATTCGGGGAGCTGTTTTTT.